Listed here are 25 T cell receptor beta chains from one sample, sequenced in a study of CD8 T cell repertoires and HIV-1 epitope variants. Sequencing was performed with immunoSEQ multiplex PCR; in TCRdb, only in-frame clones are kept and a portion is missing. The sample carries around 5,000 clones, 66% recorded once. The antigens of these receptors remain unknown. The sequenced material came from cultured CD8+ T cells derived from PBMCs. The receptors were gathered from a male donor with HIV.

This clone has a single count. J is TRBJ1-2 and V is TRBV5-6, with D perhaps matching TRBD1 (6 bases). The CDR3 consists of 15 residues. Germline-derived CDR1 and CDR2 are SGHDT and YYEEEE. V was cut by 4 bases and J by 7 bases, with 20 bases left in between. CDR3 nucleotides: TGTGCCAGCAGCCATACATCTAGGACAGCAGCTGGCTACACCTTC. Translated: CASSHTSRTAAGYTF.

This chain connects TRBV19 to TRBJ1-2; no definite D call. V lost 0 bases and J lost 1, with 12 bases in between. The CDR3 totals 16 residues. Germline V CDR1 and CDR2: LNHDA, SQIVND (reference sequence). The chain's CDR3 is CASSIEGQEINYGYTF. The CDR3 DNA reads TGTGCCAGTAGTATAGAAGGGCAGGAAATTAACTATGGCTACACCTTC. The variable domain in full, with the rest retrieved from reference TRBV19 and TRBJ1-2, is DGGITQSPKYLFRKEGQNVTLSCEQNLNHDAMYWYRQDPGQGLRLIYYSQIVNDFQKGDIAEGYSVSREKKESFPLTVTSAQKNPTAFYLCASSIEGQEINYGYTFGSGTRLTVV.

V gene TRBV18 combines with J gene TRBJ2-4; D not certain. V was pared by 3 bases and J by 3 bases, with 18 bases between. The CDR3 consists of 17 residues. Germline CDR1 is KGHSH and CDR2 is LQKENI. The DNA for the CDR3 is TGTGCCAGCTCACCCAGTGTCGTGGGCATGGGCAAAAACATTCAGTACTTC. Protein sequence: CASSPSVVGMGKNIQYF.

For this clone: A much larger clone differs from this one at a single base, so this may be a read error. The gene calls are TRBV29-1 and TRBJ2-3; D may be TRBD2 (5 bases). CDR1 SQVTM and CDR2 ANQGSEA come from the germline V gene. V was trimmed by 7 bases and J by 2 bases, leaving 16 bases between them. This CDR3 comprises 14 residues. CDR3 sequence: CSAAGTGSTDTQYF. CDR3 bases: TGCAGCGCGGCGGGCACCGGGTCCACAGATACGCAGTATTTT.

V and J are TRBV27 and TRBJ1-5, with D uncertain. The CDR3 extends over 16 amino acids. Germline V gives CDR1 MNHEY, CDR2 SMNVEV (reference sequence). The germline V and J ends were trimmed by 8 bases and 4 bases, with 21 bases remaining between them. The CDR3 sequence is CASSARRGGRNQPQHF. The DNA of the CDR3 is TGTGCCAGCTCCGCGAGACGGGGAGGGAGGAATCAGCCCCAGCATTTT.

The chain links TRBV6-1 to TRBJ2-1; D is possibly TRBD2 (5 bases). Germline loops: CDR1 MNHNS, CDR2 SASEGT. Trimming removed 7 bases at V and 7 bases at J, with 17 bases between. This CDR3 has 14 amino acids. CDR3 DNA sequence: TGTGCCAGCATGAGGCCGGAGGTGACGAATGAGCAGTTCTTC. Translating it yields CASMRPEVTNEQFF.

This chain joins TRBV18 and TRBJ1-2; 7 positions agree with TRBD1. CDR3 length equals 17 residues. From germline, CDR1 is KGHSH and CDR2 LQKENI. Losses at the gene ends were 6 bases for V and 1 base for J; bases not matched to a gene: 14. The CDR3 loop is CASSQTGETKLNYGYTF. The CDR3 DNA sequence: TGTGCCAGCTCGCAAACAGGGGAGACAAAACTTAACTATGGCTACACCTTC. Complete variable domain (other parts from reference TRBV18 and TRBJ1-2): NAGVMQNPRHLVRRRGQEARLRCSPMKGHSHVYWYRQLPEEGLKFMVYLQKENIIDESGMPKERFSAEFPKEGPSILRIQQVVRGDSAAYFCASSQTGETKLNYGYTFGSGTRLTVV.

CDR3 protein: CASSYLDFYGYTF. The CDR3 bases are TGTGCCAGCAGTTACTTAGATTTCTATGGCTACACCTTC. This chain connects TRBV6-5 to TRBJ1-2; no firm D call. The V gene lost 1 base and the J gene lost 4 bases, with 7 bases spanning the gap. The CDR3 has 13 residues. Looked up from germline, CDR1 is MNHEY and CDR2 is SVGAGI.

By share, this clone ranks as medium-sized. The gene calls are TRBV6-6 and TRBJ2-7; 7 bases fit TRBD1. This CDR3 is built from 13 residues. Germline values: CDR1 MNHNY, CDR2 SVGAGI (reference sequence). With 2 bases clipped from V and 5 bases from J, the junction kept 3 bases outside the gene matches. The CDR3 reads CASSYQGVNEQYF. CDR3 DNA: TGTGCCAGCAGTTACCAGGGGGTGAACGAGCAGTACTTC.

The chain joins TRBV9 to TRBJ1-3, with D perhaps matching TRBD1 (6 bases). This CDR3 contains 16 residues. Trimming removed 0 bases at V and 3 bases at J, with 13 bases between. Germline V gene lookup returns CDR1 SGDLS and CDR2 YYNGEE. The CDR3 here is CASSVEGGRGGNTIYF. The CDR3 nucleotides are TGTGCCAGCAGCGTAGAGGGGGGGCGAGGTGGAAACACCATATATTTT.

This chain connects TRBV28 to TRBJ1-3; 7 bases fit TRBD1. Germline CDR1 reads MDHEN; CDR2 reads SYDVKM. The CDR3 extends over 15 amino acids. V lost 3 bases, J lost 3 bases, and 5 bases stayed unmatched. The CDR3 DNA reads TGTGCCAGCAGTTTTGGCAGGGGGAATGGAAACACCATATATTTT. Its translation is CASSFGRGNGNTIYF.

J is TRBJ2-6 and V is TRBV5-1; D unresolved. The CDR3 runs to 16 residues. V was pared by 5 bases and J by 0 bases, with 12 bases between. Germline CDR1 SGHRS, CDR2 YFSETQ. The CDR3, as DNA: TGCGCCAGCAGACCCCGACCGAGCTCTGGGGCCAACGTCCTGACTTTC. Protein product: CASRPRPSSGANVLTF.

The gene calls are TRBV28 and TRBJ2-3; 8 bases fit TRBD1. V trimming: 1 base; J trimming: 4 bases; junction bases outside the gene matches: 10. The CDR3 runs to 17 residues. The V gene's germline CDR1 is MDHEN and CDR2 SYDVKM. CDR3 in amino acids: CASSLFAGGELADTQYF. As DNA, the CDR3 is TGTGCCAGCAGTTTATTTGCAGGGGGCGAGCTTGCAGATACGCAGTATTTT.

The chain carries TRBV6-5 and TRBJ2-1; D may match TRBD1 or TRBD2 (5 bases each). With 7 bases removed from V and 4 bases from J, the gap between germline ends came to 14 bases. The CDR3 has 14 amino acids. CDR1 MNHEY and CDR2 SVGAGI come from the germline V gene. The CDR3 DNA reads as TGTGCCAGCATGGGGCGTCCGGGGTACAATGAGCAGTTCTTC. This codes for CASMGRPGYNEQFF.

The CDR3 sequence is CASSPRHNTGELFF. The CDR3 region has the DNA TGTGCCAGCAGCCCCCGGCATAACACCGGGGAGCTGTTTTTT. This chain connects TRBV4-2 to TRBJ2-2, with D unclear. Germline values: CDR1 LGHNA, CDR2 YNFKEQ. The V end lost 4 bases, the J end lost 2 bases, and 8 bases lay between the germline ends. The CDR3 consists of 14 residues.

This clone was seen just once. The genes are TRBV15 and TRBJ2-1; D is ambiguous. V lost 0 bases, J lost 6 bases, and 6 bases lay in between. The germline CDR1 and CDR2 sequences are LNHNV and YYDKDF (reference sequence). The CDR3 is 13 amino acids. CDR3 nucleotides: TGTGCCACCAGCAGAGAGGCCGTCAATGAGCAGTTCTTC. It specifies CATSREAVNEQFF.

The chain recombines TRBV28 with TRBJ2-2; D possibly matches TRBD1 or TRBD2 (5 bases each). Germline V gene data show CDR1 as MDHEN and CDR2 as SYDVKM. V lost 3 bases to trimming and J lost 7 bases, with 12 bases between them. This CDR3 is 14 amino acids long. The CDR3 DNA reads as TGTGCCAGCAGTTTGGGGACCCCTAACGGGGAGCTGTTTTTT. Its protein product is CASSLGTPNGELFF.

The V call is TRBV28, the J call TRBJ2-2; TRBD2 matches at 10 bases. The germline V gene encodes CDR1 MDHEN and CDR2 SYDVKM. The CDR3 is 16 amino acids. Trimming took 6 bases from V and 5 from J; bases not matched to a gene: 9. CDR3 amino acids: CASSPLAGAGTGELFF. CDR3 DNA sequence: TGTGCCAGCAGCCCGCTAGCGGGGGCGGGGACCGGGGAGCTGTTTTTT.

Only one count was recorded for this clone. This chain joins TRBV6-5 and TRBJ1-2; D gene uncertain. Germline assignment: CDR1 MNHEY and CDR2 SVGAGI. Trimming left V 0 bases short and J 3 bases short, with 8 bases between. This CDR3 has 14 amino acids. The CDR3 sequence is CASSYSLGDYGYTF. CDR3 sequence (DNA): TGTGCCAGCAGTTACTCGCTTGGGGACTATGGCTACACCTTC.

The rearrangement uses TRBV11-3 and TRBJ2-5, with 9 bases fitting TRBD2. Per the germline V gene, CDR1 is SGHNT and CDR2 is YENEEA. The CDR3 totals 15 residues. V dropped 0 bases and J dropped 5; count of bases not matched to a gene: 4. In DNA form, the CDR3 reads TGTGCCAGCAGCTTAGAGCGGGGGGGCTTGGAGACCCAGTACTTC. As protein: CASSLERGGLETQYF.

CDR3 DNA sequence: TGCGCCAGCAGCCAAGATGGCGGGTCATTAACGAACACTGAAGCTTTCTTT. Protein product: CASSQDGGSLTNTEAFF. This chain links TRBV4-1 with TRBJ1-1, with D unresolved. V shed 0 bases and J shed 1 base, with 15 bases lying between them. Germline V CDR1 and CDR2: MGHRA, YSYEKL. This CDR3 comprises 17 residues.

This chain links TRBV7-9 with TRBJ1-5; no reliable D call. The CDR3 length is 12 residues. CDR1 is SEHNR, CDR2 FQNEAQ, per germline (reference sequence). The V end was cut by 1 base, the J end by 4 bases, with 2 bases between. The CDR3 sequence: CASSLENQPQHF. Here the CDR3 DNA reads TGTGCCAGCAGCTTAGAGAATCAGCCCCAGCATTTT.

The chain carries TRBV11-3 and TRBJ2-2; D gene ambiguous. In germline, CDR1 is SGHNT, CDR2 YENEEA. The germline V and J ends were trimmed by 3 bases and 5 bases, with 7 bases remaining between them. The CDR3 covers 13 residues. The CDR3 spells CASSFRRTGELFF. Written as DNA, the CDR3 is TGTGCCAGCAGCTTTAGAAGGACCGGGGAGCTGTTTTTT.

This clone has a handful of counts. This chain joins TRBV2 and TRBJ2-7, with a tentative D call TRBD2 (7 bases). The V and J ends lost 2 bases and 11 bases respectively, with 13 bases between them. Per the germline V gene, CDR1 is SNHLY and CDR2 is FYNNEI. The CDR3 spans 12 residues. The chain's CDR3 is CASSETREGEYF. The CDR3 DNA reads as TGTGCCAGCAGTGAAACGAGGGAGGGGGAGTACTTC.

In its sample, this clone was seen once. This chain joins TRBV7-2 and TRBJ1-1, with D uncertain. Deletions cut 1 base from V and 0 bases from J, with 9 bases between. The germline CDR1 and CDR2 sequences are SGHTA and FQGNSA. This CDR3 has 15 residues. This CDR3 is CASSLEEIMNTEAFF. The CDR3 coding sequence is TGTGCCAGCAGCTTAGAAGAGATAATGAACACTGAAGCTTTCTTT.